The clone carrying this TCR beta chain was observed at least ten times. Its antigen remains unidentified. This specimen belongs to a study of Graves' ophthalmopathy and Graves' hyperthyroidism. The study's findings and limits: Appearing in blood as well were most expanded thyroid clonotypes above 0.001 frequency. With a specificity of roughly 72% and a sensitivity of 60% to 71%, the model predicted ophthalmopathy progression.

Diagnoses were established from clinical symptoms, serum thyroxine, TRAb, thyroid ultrasound and orbital computed tomography. Investigators amplified TCR beta CDR3 regions from RNA transcripts. A first-round RT-PCR used HTBI primers, followed by a second-round multiplex PCR. Each CDR3 protein gets one entry after TCRdb re-called the multiplex PCR reads with MiXCR. The sample contains about 400,000 distinct CDR3 sequences, under 25% of which appear only once. This TCR was recovered from a woman aged 18-29 years with stable Graves' hyperthyroidism. The sequencing sample was made of peripheral blood.

The CDR3 is CSARDPKQGWGEAFF. CDR3 nucleotides: TGCAGTGCTAGAGATCCAAAACAGGGGTGGGGTGAAGCTTTCTTT. The chain employs TRBV20-1 and TRBJ1-1, with 7 positions matching TRBD1. The germline CDR1 and CDR2 sequences are DFQATT and SNEGSKA (reference sequence). V dropped 0 bases and J dropped 7; count of bases not matched to a gene: 11. The CDR3 length is 15 residues.